The 25 T cell receptor beta chains below come from one sample, sequenced in a study of cytomegalovirus exposure and HLA in healthy donors. Assay used: immunoSEQ multiplex PCR; TCRdb lists only in-frame clones, some missing. The sample records roughly 67,000 clones, about 91% being singletons. Sequencing was done on a sample of PBMCs. These receptors were taken from a young man in good health and CMV-seronegative.

The genes are TRBV30 and TRBJ1-2; weak D call: TRBD1 (5 bases). Germline assignment: CDR1 GTSNPN and CDR2 SVGIG (reference sequence). The V end was cut by 8 bases, the J end by 8 bases, with 12 bases between. CDR3 size: 10 residues. DNA of the CDR3: TGTGCCCACACGGGGGGGGGCTACACCTTC. Translating gives CAHTGGGYTF. Full variable domain (outside the CDR3, taken from reference TRBV30 and TRBJ1-2): SQTIHQWPATLVQPVGSPLSLECTVEGTSNPNLYWYRQAAGRGLQLLFYSVGIGQISSEVPQNLSASRPQDRQFILSSKKLLLSDSGFYLCAHTGGGYTFGSGTRLTVV.

This clone was recorded once. The chain carries TRBV2 and TRBJ2-3, with 7 bases fitting TRBD2. CDR1 is SNHLY, CDR2 FYNNEI, per germline. The CDR3 is 14 residues long. With 3 bases clipped from V and 6 bases from J, the junction kept 6 bases outside the gene matches. CDR3 nucleotide sequence: TGTGCCAGCAGTGAGCCTAGCGGCCCCGATACGCAGTATTTT. Translating it yields CASSEPSGPDTQYF.

There are a few counts of this clone. The rearrangement uses TRBV30 and TRBJ2-7; D perhaps matches TRBD1 (6 bases). V lost 1 base and J lost 9, with 19 bases in between. The V gene's germline CDR1 is GTSNPN and CDR2 SVGIG (reference sequence). The CDR3 has 14 residues. The CDR3, as DNA: TGTGCCTGGAGTGGATTGGGGGCCATGCTTGGGCAGTACTTC. Amino acid sequence: CAWSGLGAMLGQYF.

This clone was recorded only once. V and J are TRBV7-6 and TRBJ2-7, with TRBD1 as a possible D gene (6 bases). Germline-derived CDR1 and CDR2 are SGHVS and FNYEAQ. CDR3 length: 13 residues. V was cut by 5 bases and J by 5 bases, with 13 bases left in between. The CDR3 coding sequence is TGTGCCAGCAGCCTTACAGGGTGGAACGAGCAGTACTTC. Its translation is CASSLTGWNEQYF.

J is TRBJ1-2 and V is TRBV27; D is ambiguous. The CDR3 has 13 residues. Trimming left V 4 bases short and J 2 bases short, with 8 bases between. In germline, CDR1 is MNHEY, CDR2 SMNVEV (reference sequence). DNA of the CDR3: TGTGCCAGCAGTTATGGTGCGAACTATGGCTACACCTTC. Its protein product is CASSYGANYGYTF.

This clone was counted a single time. V and J are TRBV7-2 and TRBJ2-7; the match to TRBD2 covers 10 bases. The junction had 17 bases not matched to a gene; V was cut back by 4 bases and J by 11 bases. This CDR3 has 16 amino acids. The germline V gene encodes CDR1 SGHTA and CDR2 FQGNSA. The CDR3: CASSYIPGLALNLKYF. CDR3 in DNA: TGTGCCAGCAGCTATATTCCGGGACTAGCGTTAAATTTGAAGTACTTC. Filled out from reference TRBV7-2 and TRBJ2-7, the complete variable domain reads GAGVSQSPSNKVTEKGKDVELRCDPISGHTALYWYRQSLGQGLEFLIYFQGNSAPDKSGLPSDRFSAERTGGSVSTLTIQRTQQEDSAVYLCASSYIPGLALNLKYFGPGTRLTVT.

This sequence joins TRBV4-3 and TRBJ2-2; D gene ambiguous. Germline CDR1 reads LGHNA; CDR2 reads YSLEER. Deletions cut 1 base from V and 6 bases from J, with 15 bases between. The CDR3 covers 16 residues. CDR3 in DNA: TGCGCCAGCAGCCAAGTTTCGGGTCGAATGGCCGGGGAGCTGTTTTTT. It specifies CASSQVSGRMAGELFF.

The V call is TRBV27, the J call TRBJ1-4; no clear D. Germline V gene lookup returns CDR1 MNHEY and CDR2 SMNVEV (reference sequence). The CDR3 covers 14 residues. The ends were cut back, 5 bases at V and 7 bases at J, with 14 bases in the middle. The DNA for the CDR3 is TGTGCCAGCAGTCCCAGTGCCGCGGCTGAAAAACTGTTTTTT. Protein sequence: CASSPSAAAEKLFF. Using reference TRBV27 and TRBJ1-4 for the parts outside the CDR3, the full variable domain is EAQVTQNPRYLITVTGKKLTVTCSQNMNHEYMSWYRQDPGLGLRQIYYSMNVEVTDKGDVPEGYKVSRKEKRNFPLILESPSPNQTSLYFCASSPSAAAEKLFFGSGTQLSVL.

V and J are TRBV29-1 and TRBJ2-5; D is possibly TRBD1 (5 bases). Germline-derived CDR1 and CDR2 are SQVTM and ANQGSEA. This CDR3 spans 15 amino acids. The germline V and J ends were trimmed by 6 bases and 2 bases, with 19 bases remaining between them. CDR3 region: CSVRPTATRQETQYF. As DNA, the CDR3 is TGCAGCGTCCGGCCGACAGCGACGAGGCAAGAGACCCAGTACTTC.

The V call is TRBV27, the J call TRBJ2-1, with 8 nucleotides matching TRBD2. The germline V gene has CDR1 MNHEY and CDR2 SMNVEV (reference sequence). The CDR3 loop spans 16 amino acids. Unmatched junction bases numbered 10, after V lost 2 bases and J lost 7 bases. CDR3 protein: CASSLRSQREINEQFF. The DNA of the CDR3 is TGTGCCAGCAGTTTACGCTCCCAGCGGGAGATAAATGAGCAGTTCTTC.

V usage is TRBV27 and J usage is TRBJ2-3; a possible D gene is TRBD1 (5 bases). The V end was cut by 3 bases, the J end by 2 bases, with 9 bases between. The germline gives CDR1 MNHEY, CDR2 SMNVEV (reference sequence). CDR3 length: 14 residues. CDR3 protein: CASSFQGNTDTQYF. The CDR3 bases are TGTGCCAGCAGTTTCCAGGGAAACACAGATACGCAGTATTTT.

J is TRBJ1-5 and V is TRBV18, with D unresolved. The germline CDR1 and CDR2 sequences are KGHSH and LQKENI. CDR3 length: 13 residues. Trimming left V 3 bases short and J 5 bases short, with 8 bases between. The CDR3 DNA reads as TGTGCCAGCTCACCGTTGGAGGATCAGCCCCAGCATTTT. It encodes CASSPLEDQPQHF.

The chain joins TRBV5-4 to TRBJ1-4; D uncertain. Trimming cost V 4 bases and J 5 bases, with 12 bases left between them. Germline-derived CDR1 and CDR2 are SGHNT and YYREEE (reference sequence). The CDR3 consists of 14 residues. The CDR3 protein is CASSRGLINEKLFF. CDR3 coding DNA: TGTGCCAGCAGCCGAGGGTTGATAAATGAAAAACTGTTTTTT.

The rearrangement joins TRBV5-1 to TRBJ1-1; no definite D call. From germline, CDR1 is SGHRS and CDR2 YFSETQ. V shed 0 bases and J shed 0 bases, with 6 bases lying between them. The CDR3 runs to 14 residues. The CDR3, as DNA: TGCGCCAGCAGCTTGGGGCCAGTGAACACTGAAGCTTTCTTT. It is translated as CASSLGPVNTEAFF.

J is TRBJ2-2 and V is TRBV7-2; weak D call: TRBD1 (6 bases). Germline V gene sequence: CDR1 SGHTA, CDR2 FQGNSA. V lost 1 base to trimming and J lost 3 bases, with 9 bases between them. The CDR3 runs to 15 residues. The CDR3 here is CASSLGGRDTGELFF. The CDR3 DNA reads as TGTGCCAGCAGCTTAGGGGGGCGCGACACCGGGGAGCTGTTTTTT.

CDR3 nucleotide sequence: TGCGCCAGCAGCCAAGATACAAGACAGGGGATAAACACTGAAGCTTTCTTT. It yields the protein CASSQDTRQGINTEAFF. The chain uses TRBV4-3 and TRBJ1-1; 8 bases align to TRBD1. Germline V gives CDR1 LGHNA, CDR2 YSLEER. Trimming cost V 0 bases and J 2 bases; bases outside gene matches: 8. The CDR3 has 17 amino acids.

The genes are TRBV27 and TRBJ2-4; TRBD2 matches at 8 bases. The germline CDR1 and CDR2 sequences are MNHEY and SMNVEV (reference sequence). The CDR3 loop spans 15 amino acids. V trimming: 5 bases; J trimming: 6 bases; junction bases outside the gene matches: 9. DNA for the CDR3: TGTGCCAGCAGTCCCCGGTTAGCGGGACGAAACATTCAGTACTTC. Its translation: CASSPRLAGRNIQYF.

V and J are TRBV5-4 and TRBJ2-2; TRBD2 matches at 10 bases. The germline V gene encodes CDR1 SGHNT and CDR2 YYREEE (reference sequence). V gave up 4 bases and J gave up 0 bases; unmatched junction bases: 6. The CDR3 runs 17 residues. CDR3 sequence (DNA): TGTGCCAGCAGCCGGACTAGCGGTCGTACGAACACCGGGGAGCTGTTTTTT. It is translated as CASSRTSGRTNTGELFF.

The chain recombines TRBV28 with TRBJ1-2, with no clear D. Trimming pared 1 base from V and 7 bases from J, leaving 4 bases between. The CDR3 is made up of 11 amino acids. Per the germline V gene, CDR1 is MDHEN and CDR2 is SYDVKM. CDR3 sequence (DNA): TGTGCCAGCAGTTTATCCCGTGGCTACACCTTC. This translates into CASSLSRGYTF.

V gene TRBV28 combines with J gene TRBJ2-1, with TRBD2 matching 8 bases. The ends lost 5 bases at V and 8 bases at J; junction bases unmatched: 8. The germline gives CDR1 MDHEN, CDR2 SYDVKM. The CDR3 is 14 residues long. The CDR3 region is CASSSGGMVDEQFF. CDR3 nucleotide sequence: TGTGCCAGCAGTAGCGGGGGTATGGTCGATGAGCAGTTCTTC.

In this sample, this clone turned up once. V is TRBV9 and J is TRBJ2-1; the D gene is possibly TRBD2 (6 bases). The CDR3 is 15 amino acids. The V gene lost 3 bases and the J gene lost 4 bases, with 14 bases spanning the gap. The germline V gene encodes CDR1 SGDLS and CDR2 YYNGEE. This CDR3 is CASSALGGTYNEQFF. In nucleotides, the CDR3 is TGTGCCAGCAGCGCTTTGGGCGGGACTTACAATGAGCAGTTCTTC.

This chain connects TRBV25-1 to TRBJ2-7; 8 nucleotides match TRBD2. The germline V gene has CDR1 MGHDK and CDR2 SYGVNS. The V and J ends lost 5 bases and 7 bases, in that order; junction bases with no gene match: 4. The CDR3 has 12 residues. The CDR3 loop reads CASSRLAGEQYF. The CDR3 nucleotides are TGTGCCAGCAGTCGCTTAGCGGGGGAGCAGTACTTC.

This sequence joins TRBV28 and TRBJ1-1; D call uncertain. There are 12 residues in the CDR3. V lost 4 bases and J 6 bases, leaving 9 bases between the germline ends. Looked up from germline, CDR1 is MDHEN and CDR2 is SYDVKM. The CDR3 DNA reads as TGTGCCAGCAGTTCATTAAGCGCTGAAGCTTTCTTT. Protein sequence: CASSSLSAEAFF.

The V gene is TRBV29-1, the J gene TRBJ1-4; D possibly corresponds to TRBD1 (5 bases). Germline loops: CDR1 SQVTM, CDR2 ANQGSEA. Trimming pared 1 base from V and 7 bases from J, leaving 13 bases between. There are 14 residues in the CDR3. CDR3: CSVEVVQESEKLFF. The CDR3 DNA is TGCAGCGTTGAAGTTGTACAGGAAAGTGAAAAACTGTTTTTT. The full variable domain, its missing parts supplied by reference TRBV29-1 and TRBJ1-4, is SAVISQKPSRDICQRGTSLTIQCQVDSQVTMMFWYRQQPGQSLTLIATANQGSEATYESGFVIDKFPISRPNLTFSTLTVSNMSPEDSSIYLCSVEVVQESEKLFFGSGTQLSVL.

The chain employs TRBV7-2 and TRBJ1-1; no clear D. V lost 7 bases to trimming and J lost 4 bases, with 7 bases between them. The CDR3 runs 11 residues. Per the germline V gene, CDR1 is SGHTA and CDR2 is FQGNSA. The CDR3 sequence: CASTLFTEAFF. CDR3 sequence (DNA): TGTGCCAGCACTTTATTCACTGAAGCTTTCTTT. Filled out from reference TRBV7-2 and TRBJ1-1, the complete variable domain reads GAGVSQSPSNKVTEKGKDVELRCDPISGHTALYWYRQSLGQGLEFLIYFQGNSAPDKSGLPSDRFSAERTGGSVSTLTIQRTQQEDSAVYLCASTLFTEAFFGQGTRLTVV.